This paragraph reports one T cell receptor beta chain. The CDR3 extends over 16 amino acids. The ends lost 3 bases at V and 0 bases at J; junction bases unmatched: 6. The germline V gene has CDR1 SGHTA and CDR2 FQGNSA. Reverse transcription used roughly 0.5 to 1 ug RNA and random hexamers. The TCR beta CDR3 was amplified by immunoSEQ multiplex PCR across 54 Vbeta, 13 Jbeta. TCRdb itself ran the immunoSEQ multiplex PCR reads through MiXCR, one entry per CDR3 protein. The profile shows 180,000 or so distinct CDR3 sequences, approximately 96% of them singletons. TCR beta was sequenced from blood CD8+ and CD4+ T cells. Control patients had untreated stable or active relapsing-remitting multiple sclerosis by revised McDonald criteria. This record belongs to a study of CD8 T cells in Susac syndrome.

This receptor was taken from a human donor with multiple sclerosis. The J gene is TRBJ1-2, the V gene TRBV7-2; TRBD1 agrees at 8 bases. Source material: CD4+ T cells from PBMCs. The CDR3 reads CASSLSGQGPNYGYTF. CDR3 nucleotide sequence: TGTGCCAGCAGCTTGTCCGGACAGGGCCCTAACTATGGCTACACCTTC.